This paragraph reports one T cell receptor beta chain. This record comes from a study of cytomegalovirus exposure and HLA in healthy donors. In germline, CDR1 is MGHRA, CDR2 YSYEKL. The length of the CDR3 is 15 residues. With 8 bases clipped from V and 7 bases from J, the junction kept 11 bases outside the gene matches. Primers included in the PCR were 60 Vbeta and 13 Jbeta primers. Using immunoSEQ multiplex PCR, the repertoire was profiled, and TCRdb retains in-frame clones only, with some absent. The sample contains 110,000 or so clones, roughly 72% of which appear only once. The receptor comes from a woman between 40 and 55 years old in good health and CMV-seropositive. This sequence joins TRBV4-1 and TRBJ1-4; 9 bases are shared with TRBD1. Sequencing input: PBMCs. The CDR3 reads CASGLTGGAVEKLFF. For the CDR3, the DNA is TGCGCCAGCGGATTAACAGGGGGCGCGGTTGAAAAACTGTTTTTT.